This T cell receptor beta chain stems from a study of T cells in Graves' hyperthyroidism and ophthalmopathy. RNA transcripts were the template for amplifying TCR beta CDR3 regions. The TCR CDR3 first-round RT-PCR relied on the HTBI primer set. TCRdb re-called the multiplex PCR reads through MiXCR, storing one row per CDR3 protein. There are approximately 600,000 distinct CDR3 sequences in the sample; roughly 15% occur only once, and less than 4.5% lies in the top ten. With 1 base clipped from V and 9 bases from J, the junction kept 12 bases outside the gene matches. From germline, CDR1 is MNHNS and CDR2 SASEGT. The CDR3 is made up of 16 amino acids. Worth noting for this clonotype: Its antigen remains unidentified.

Study conclusions and caveats: Separation of ophthalmopathy from stable hyperthyroidism was achieved by a 13 V-J model.

This chain uses TRBV6-1 with TRBJ1-5, with TRBD1 identical over 7 bases. Material: blood. The source of this sequence is a woman aged 25 to 45 with Graves' hyperthyroidism. CDR3: CASSEEGQEFYLPQHF. CDR3 DNA sequence: TGTGCCAGCAGTGAAGAAGGACAGGAGTTTTATCTGCCCCAGCATTTT.